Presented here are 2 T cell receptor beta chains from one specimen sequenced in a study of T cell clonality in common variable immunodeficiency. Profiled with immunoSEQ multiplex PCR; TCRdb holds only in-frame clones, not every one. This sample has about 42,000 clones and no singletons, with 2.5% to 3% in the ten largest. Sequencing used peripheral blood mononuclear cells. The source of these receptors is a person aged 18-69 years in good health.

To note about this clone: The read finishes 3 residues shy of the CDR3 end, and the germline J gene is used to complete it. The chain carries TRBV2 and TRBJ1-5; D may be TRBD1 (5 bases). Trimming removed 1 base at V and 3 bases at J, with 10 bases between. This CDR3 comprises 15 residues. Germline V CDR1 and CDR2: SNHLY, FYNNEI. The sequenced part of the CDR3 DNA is TGTGCCAGCAGTGAAGGGGGCGCCAACAATCAGCCC. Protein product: CASSEGGANNQP. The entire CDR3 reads CASSEGGANNQPQHF.

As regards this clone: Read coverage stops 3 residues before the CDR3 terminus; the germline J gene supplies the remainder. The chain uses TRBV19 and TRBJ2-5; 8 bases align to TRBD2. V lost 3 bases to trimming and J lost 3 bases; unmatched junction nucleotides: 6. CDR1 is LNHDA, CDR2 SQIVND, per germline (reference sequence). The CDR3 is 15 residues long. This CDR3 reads CASSISGIWEETQYF. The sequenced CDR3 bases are TGTGCCAGTAGTATTAGCGGGATATGGGAAGAGACC. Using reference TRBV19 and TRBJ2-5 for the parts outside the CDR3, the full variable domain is DGGITQSPKYLFRKEGQNVTLSCEQNLNHDAMYWYRQDPGQGLRLIYYSQIVNDFQKGDIAEGYSVSREKKESFPLTVTSAQKNPTAFYLCASSISGIWEETQYFGPGTRLLVL.